The present T cell receptor (beta chain) was sequenced within a study of blood T cell repertoires in COVID-19 (TCRdb year 2020). Some background on the complete study: Collaborator samples came from the United States, Italy and Spain and covered acute and convalescent phases of COVID-19. The prospective study material was composed of cDNA or gDNA derived from T cells, B-cell-depleted T cells, or PBMCs. The dataset comprised deeply sampled blood TCRbeta repertoires from subjects exposed to, actively infected with, or recovered from COVID-19. The repertoires were released in a freely available public database intended as a resource for research on the immune response to SARS-CoV-2. The samples were drawn from the first 160 participants of the ongoing ImmuneRACE study and from over a thousand subjects provided by 6 global collaborators. A de-identified subject ID, COVID-19 status, age in years and sex were almost always included in the sample metadata. HLA class I and class II types, where available, came from metadata supplied by the sample provider rather than from assay-based typing. Summary of the overall study and its limitations: How much clinical and demographic metadata was included differed by source and by participant, and the metadata was provided uncurated.

TCRbeta CDR3 regions were amplified from genomic DNA using the immunoSEQ Assay, a bias-controlled multiplex PCR. In the original analysis: Nucleated cell counts per sample were estimated from amplification of reference gene primers within the assay. To quantify the absolute abundance of each unique TCRbeta CDR3 rearrangement, sequence reads were collapsed and filtered. Productive Simpson clonality was computed per sample as the square root of Simpson's diversity index over productive rearrangements. What TCRdb holds here is the immuneACCESS table cut down to in-frame rearrangements. Part of the clones is not present; checked against another copy, under half of the missing clones reflect an unresolved V gene, and the others are unexplained. V and J calls and clone size are those listed in that table; D and trimming were worked out from the DNA. The sample contains about 75,000 clones, approximately 90% of them found a single time. The ten largest make up around 9% of the sample.

A remark on this clone: Which antigen it targets is not known. Base qualities are not provided; no much larger clone lies one nucleotide away.

The collaborating institutions used their own protocols to collect whole blood in K2EDTA tubes. For TCRbeta analysis, collaborator samples were shipped as frozen whole blood, as isolated PBMCs, or as DNA extracted from either sample type. V and J are trimmed by 4 bases and 1 base, and the gene matches miss 2 bases of the junction. Counted from cysteine to phenylalanine, this CDR3 has 16 amino acids. Just the 48-base CDR3 DNA is kept, in frame starting at base 1. Taken from the germline V gene (reference sequence), the CDR1 and CDR2 loops are LGHDT and YNNKEL. The receptor chain draws on TRBV3-1 (or the pseudogene TRBV3-2) and TRBJ2-1; TRBD2 lines up with 12 middle nucleotides. This receptor was taken from a human donor in a cohort sampled during active COVID-19. The sequenced sample consisted of peripheral blood. Here is the DNA: TGTGCCAGCAGCCCGCTAGCGGGGGGGTCCTACAATGAGCAGTTCTTC. Its amino acids are CASSPLAGGSYNEQFF.